These T cell receptor beta chains were read from a single sample in a study of blood T cell repertoires in COVID-19. Method: immunoSEQ multiplex PCR; TCRdb's copy keeps in-frame clones and lacks some. The sample contains around 99,000 clones, around nine tenths of which appear only once. Material for sequencing was peripheral blood. The receptor source for this set is a woman aged 30 to 39 with acute or convalescent COVID-19. Both conserved end residues are part of each CDR3. D genes are given only for firm matches. A clone size is listed for some rows: how often the clone was seen (once, few, many), or a class if it is expanded.

CDR3aa,CDR3nt,j_gene,v_gene,d_gene,abundance
CAWSVYTSGGNEQFF,TGTGCCTGGAGTGTATACACTAGCGGCGGCAATGAGCAGTTCTTC,TRBJ2-1,TRBV30,TRBD2,.
CASSIGQGANYGYTF,TGTGCCAGTAGTATCGGACAGGGGGCTAACTATGGCTACACCTTC,TRBJ1-2,TRBV19,TRBD1,.
CASSKRTGSYGYTF,TGTGCCAGCAGTAAAAGGACAGGGAGCTATGGCTACACCTTC,TRBJ1-2,TRBV6-5,TRBD1,few
CASSFGSTSYEQYF,TGTGCCAGCAGCTTCGGTTCAACCTCCTACGAGCAGTACTTC,TRBJ2-7,TRBV5-4,.,.
CASSAPGQGYGYTF,TGTGCCAGCAGCGCACCGGGACAGGGTTATGGCTACACCTTC,TRBJ1-2,TRBV7-2,TRBD1,.
CASRDRGRLTEAFF,TGTGCCAGCCGGGACAGGGGGAGGTTGACTGAAGCTTTCTTT,TRBJ1-1,TRBV28,TRBD1,.
CASTRSGSTDTQYF,TGTGCCAGCACTCGTAGCGGAAGCACAGATACGCAGTATTTT,TRBJ2-3,TRBV25-1,.,.
CASSVGQGGSPLHF,TGTGCCAGCAGCGTAGGGCAGGGTGGTTCACCCCTCCACTTT,TRBJ1-6,TRBV9,.,.
CASSQDGLADQETQYF,TGTGCCAGCAGCCAAGATGGACTAGCGGACCAAGAGACCCAGTACTTC,TRBJ2-5,TRBV4-2,TRBD2,.
CASSLYGRASTDTQYF,TGTGCCAGCAGCTTGTATGGGCGCGCGAGCACAGATACGCAGTATTTT,TRBJ2-3,TRBV5-8,.,.
CASSLRVFQPQHF,TGTGCCAGCAGTTTGAGGGTGTTTCAGCCCCAGCATTTT,TRBJ1-5,TRBV6-5,.,.
CATLKRDTYGYTF,TGTGCCACCCTAAAAAGGGACACCTATGGCTACACCTTC,TRBJ1-2,TRBV28,.,.
CASSYPGATNEKLFF,TGTGCCAGCAGTTATCCGGGGGCAACTAATGAAAAACTGTTTTTT,TRBJ1-4,TRBV6-6,.,.
CASSRQSYEQYF,TGTGCCAGCAGTCGACAGTCCTACGAGCAGTACTTC,TRBJ2-7,TRBV7-9,.,.
CASSELGQGTDTQYF,TGTGCCAGCAGTGAATTGGGACAGGGCACAGATACGCAGTATTTT,TRBJ2-3,TRBV2,TRBD1,.
CASSPNGQGLNYEQYF,TGTGCCAGCTCACCTAACGGACAGGGTCTTAACTACGAGCAGTACTTC,TRBJ2-7,TRBV18,TRBD1,.
CASSASRDNYGYTF,TGTGCCAGCAGCGCGAGTCGGGATAACTATGGCTACACCTTC,TRBJ1-2,TRBV11-1,.,.
CATSRAASHNEQFF,TGTGCCACCAGCAGAGCGGCTAGCCACAATGAGCAGTTCTTC,TRBJ2-1,TRBV15,.,.
CASSLAYGGGITDTQYF,TGTGCCAGCAGCTTAGCGTACGGCGGGGGAATCACAGATACGCAGTATTTT,TRBJ2-3,TRBV7-2,TRBD2,.
CASSQEHNQPQHF,TGTGCCAGCAGCCAAGAACACAATCAGCCCCAGCATTTT,TRBJ1-5,TRBV4-2,.,.
CASSISTGLTSYEQYF,TGTGCCAGTAGTATATCGACAGGGTTGACCTCCTACGAGCAGTACTTC,TRBJ2-7,TRBV19,TRBD1,.
CASSITATGDEQYF,TGTGCCAGTAGTATAACGGCGACAGGTGACGAGCAGTACTTC,TRBJ2-7,TRBV19,.,.
CASRRLMEGTEKNEKLFF,TGTGCCAGCAGGCGATTAATGGAAGGGACAGAGAAAAATGAAAAACTGTTTTTT,TRBJ1-4,TRBV5-6,TRBD1,.
CAIGTSGTYEQYF,TGTGCCATCGGGACTAGCGGGACCTACGAGCAGTACTTC,TRBJ2-7,TRBV28,TRBD2,.
CAWAGQGAYFNYGYTF,TGTGCCTGGGCGGGACAGGGGGCCTATTTTAACTATGGCTACACCTTC,TRBJ1-2,TRBV30,TRBD1,.
CAISESISGTLEDTQYF,TGTGCCATCAGTGAGTCGATAAGCGGGACACTAGAAGATACGCAGTATTTT,TRBJ2-3,TRBV10-3,.,.
CAWSWGDSEKLFF,TGTGCCTGGAGTTGGGGAGATAGTGAAAAACTGTTTTTT,TRBJ1-4,TRBV30,.,.
CASSVQGNEQYF,TGTGCCAGCAGCGTCCAGGGGAACGAGCAGTACTTC,TRBJ2-7,TRBV7-9,.,few
CAISRGPDTQYF,TGTGCCATCAGTAGGGGGCCAGATACGCAGTATTTT,TRBJ2-3,TRBV10-3,TRBD1,few
CAISESTDYGYTF,TGTGCCATCAGTGAGTCGACAGATTATGGCTACACCTTC,TRBJ1-2,TRBV10-3,.,.
CASSPLGENYEQYF,TGTGCCAGCTCACCACTGGGAGAGAACTACGAGCAGTACTTC,TRBJ2-7,TRBV18,.,few